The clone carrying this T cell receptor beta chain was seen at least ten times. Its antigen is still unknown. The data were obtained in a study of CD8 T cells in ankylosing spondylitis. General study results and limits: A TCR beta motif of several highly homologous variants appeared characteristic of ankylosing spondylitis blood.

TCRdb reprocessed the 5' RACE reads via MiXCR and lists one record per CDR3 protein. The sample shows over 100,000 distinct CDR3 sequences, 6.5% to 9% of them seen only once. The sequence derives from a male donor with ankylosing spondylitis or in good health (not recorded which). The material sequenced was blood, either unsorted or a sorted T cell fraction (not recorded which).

CDR3 in DNA: TGCGCCAGCAGCCAAGATGATCGCAGGAGAGGTGAAAAACTGTTTTTT. It translates to CASSQDDRRRGEKLFF. V is TRBV4-1 and J is TRBJ1-4; D gene ambiguous. Deletions cut 0 bases from V and 7 bases from J, with 15 bases between. Germline CDR1 is MGHRA and CDR2 is YSYEKL. This CDR3 has 16 residues.